The present T cell receptor (beta chain) was sequenced within a study of graft-versus-host responses after intestinal transplantation. The CDR3 is 17 residues long. Germline CDR1 SGHDT, CDR2 YYEEEE. The V gene end was trimmed by 1 base and the J gene end by 7 bases; junction bases not matched to a gene: 14. Repertoires were generated with immunoSEQ multiplex PCR, while TCRdb's copy carries only in-frame clones and drops some. The profile shows 80,000 to 90,000 clones, around 90% of them singletons. This clone has just one count. Its matching antigen is unknown. The chain employs TRBV5-6 and TRBJ2-5, with 9 nucleotides matching TRBD1. The sequenced sample was unstimulated CD4+ T cells sorted from spleen or lymph node cells, obtained before intestinal transplant. The sequence was collected from a human donor who received an intestinal transplant. The CDR3: CASSLKATGGFLGTQYF. DNA for the CDR3: TGTGCCAGCAGCTTGAAGGCGACAGGGGGTTTCCTAGGGACCCAGTACTTC.